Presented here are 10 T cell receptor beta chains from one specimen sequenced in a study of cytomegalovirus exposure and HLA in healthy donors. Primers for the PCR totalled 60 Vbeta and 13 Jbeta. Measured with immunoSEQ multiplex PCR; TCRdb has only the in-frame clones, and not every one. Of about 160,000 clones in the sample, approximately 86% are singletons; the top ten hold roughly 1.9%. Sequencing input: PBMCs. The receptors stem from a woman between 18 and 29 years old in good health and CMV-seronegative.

CDR3 loop: CASSPPPGTGGGEQYF. CDR3 in DNA: TGTGCCAGCTCACCACCGCCTGGGACAGGGGGGGGCGAGCAGTACTTC. The chain links TRBV18 to TRBJ2-7; 11 bases match TRBD1. Germline CDR1 and CDR2: KGHSH and LQKENI. V shed 0 bases, J shed 6 bases, and the junction held 7 bases outside the gene matches. This CDR3 contains 16 residues.

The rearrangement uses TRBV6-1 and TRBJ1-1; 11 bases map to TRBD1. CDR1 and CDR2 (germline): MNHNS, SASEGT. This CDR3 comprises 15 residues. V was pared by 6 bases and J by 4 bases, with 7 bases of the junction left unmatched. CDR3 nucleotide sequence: TGTGCCAGCAGCCCCGGACAGGGGGCGGTCACTGAAGCTTTCTTT. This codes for CASSPGQGAVTEAFF.

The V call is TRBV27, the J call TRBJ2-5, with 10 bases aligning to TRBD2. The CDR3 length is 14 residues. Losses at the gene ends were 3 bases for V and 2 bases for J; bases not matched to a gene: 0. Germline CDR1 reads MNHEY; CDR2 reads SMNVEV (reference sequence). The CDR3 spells CASSFSGRQETQYF. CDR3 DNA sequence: TGTGCCAGCAGTTTTAGCGGGAGGCAAGAGACCCAGTACTTC.

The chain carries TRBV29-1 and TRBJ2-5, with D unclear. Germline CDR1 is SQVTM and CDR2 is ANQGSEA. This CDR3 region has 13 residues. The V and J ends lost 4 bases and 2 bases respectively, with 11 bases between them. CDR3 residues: CSVAGTAQETQYF. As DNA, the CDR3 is TGCAGCGTTGCCGGAACAGCACAAGAGACCCAGTACTTC.

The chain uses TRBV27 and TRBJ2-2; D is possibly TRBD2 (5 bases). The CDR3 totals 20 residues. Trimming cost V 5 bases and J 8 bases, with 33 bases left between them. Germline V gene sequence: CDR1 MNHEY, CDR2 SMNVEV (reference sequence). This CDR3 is CASSHNFPGVTKARIGELFF. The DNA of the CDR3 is TGTGCCAGCAGTCACAACTTCCCCGGGGTAACCAAGGCTAGGATAGGGGAGCTGTTTTTT.

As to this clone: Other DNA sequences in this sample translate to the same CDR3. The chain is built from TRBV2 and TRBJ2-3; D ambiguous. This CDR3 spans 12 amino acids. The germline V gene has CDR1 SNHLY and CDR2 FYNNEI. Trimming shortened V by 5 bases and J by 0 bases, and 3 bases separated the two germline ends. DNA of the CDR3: TGTGCCAGCAGTCTTAGCACAGATACGCAGTATTTT. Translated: CASSLSTDTQYF. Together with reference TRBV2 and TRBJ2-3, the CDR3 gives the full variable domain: EPEVTQTPSHQVTQMGQEVILRCVPISNHLYFYWYRQILGQKVEFLVSFYNNEISEKSEIFDDQFSVERPDGSNFTLKIRSTKLEDSAMYFCASSLSTDTQYFGPGTRLTVL.

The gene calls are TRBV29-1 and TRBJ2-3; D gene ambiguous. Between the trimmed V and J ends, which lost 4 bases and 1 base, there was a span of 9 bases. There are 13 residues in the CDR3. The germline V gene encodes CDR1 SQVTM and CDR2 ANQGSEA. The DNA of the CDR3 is TGCAGCGTTGTGTACGGTGGCACAGATACGCAGTATTTT. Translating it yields CSVVYGGTDTQYF.

This CDR3 reads CASSISAGVPYEQYF. The CDR3 DNA reads TGTGCCAGTAGTATTTCGGCAGGGGTTCCCTACGAGCAGTACTTC. The chain joins TRBV19 to TRBJ2-7; TRBD1 might be the D (6 bases). This CDR3 contains 15 residues. Germline V lookup: CDR1 LNHDA, CDR2 SQIVND (reference sequence). Trimming took 3 bases from V and 2 from J, leaving 14 bases between them.

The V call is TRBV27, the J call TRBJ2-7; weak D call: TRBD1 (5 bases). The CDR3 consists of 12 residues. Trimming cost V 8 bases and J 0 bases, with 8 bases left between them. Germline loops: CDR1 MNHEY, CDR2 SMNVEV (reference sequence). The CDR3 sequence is CASLGDSYEQYF. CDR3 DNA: TGTGCCAGCCTAGGGGACTCCTACGAGCAGTACTTC.

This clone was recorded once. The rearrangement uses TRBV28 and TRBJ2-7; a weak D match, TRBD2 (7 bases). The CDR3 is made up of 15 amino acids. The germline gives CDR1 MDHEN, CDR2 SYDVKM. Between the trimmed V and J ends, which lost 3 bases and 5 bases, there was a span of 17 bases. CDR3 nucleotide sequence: TGTGCCAGCAGTTTCCCCGGAGGAGGGGGGGACGAGCAGTACTTC. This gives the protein CASSFPGGGGDEQYF.